The source of this T cell receptor beta chain is a study of T cell changes during pregnancy in multiple sclerosis. Trimming removed 4 bases at V and 6 bases at J, with 16 bases between. The CDR3 is 14 residues long. CDR1 SGHAT and CDR2 FQNNGV come from the germline V gene. Libraries were prepared by immunoSEQ multiplex PCR; TCRdb keeps only in-frame clonotypes and omits some of them. In the table there are tens of thousands of clones, roughly 93% of which are singletons. This chain connects TRBV11-2 to TRBJ2-7; a weak D match, TRBD1 (6 bases). This TCR was sampled from a female donor with multiple sclerosis, enrolled in a pregnancy study. The sequencing used peripheral blood, collected in the second trimester of pregnancy. The CDR3 nucleotides are TGTGCCAGCAGCTGGGGGCCAGGGCTGCGCGAGCAGTACTTC. It specifies CASSWGPGLREQYF.